This TCR beta chain is from a study of a mutant IDH1 vaccine in newly diagnosed glioma. About the study: Once 4-6 weeks had passed after radiotherapy alone, vaccination started, or it started with temozolomide cycles.

CDR1 MDHEN and CDR2 SYDVKM come from the germline V gene. V shed 6 bases and J shed 11 bases, with 32 bases lying between them. The CDR3 is 18 amino acids. This sample's time point: week 11, during vaccination. Every vaccine dose comprised 300 ug of mutant IDH1 20-mer peptide plus topical imiquimod. Each astrocytoma in the donors was new, WHO grade 3 or 4, IDH1-mutant and ATRX-lost. Regarding the study as a whole: The vaccine induced immune responses, and these occurred in more than 80% of patients.

Produced via immunoSEQ multiplex PCR; TCRdb's table is partial and in-frame only. The data contain about 66,000 clones, 70% to 85% of them singletons. On this clone itself: The antigen is unknown.

The V call is TRBV28, the J call TRBJ1-5; D is undetermined. This TCR was sampled from a young man with glioma. Material: PBMCs, obtained from a glioma patient whose treatment included an IDH1 peptide vaccine. CDR3 region: CASSRVLDHLDRLRAQHF. The CDR3 bases are TGTGCCAGCAGCCGCGTTCTTGACCATCTCGATCGTCTAAGGGCCCAGCATTTT.